This is a list of T cell receptor beta chains from one sample in a study of T cell changes during pregnancy in multiple sclerosis. Libraries were prepared by immunoSEQ multiplex PCR; TCRdb keeps only in-frame clonotypes and omits some of them. The sample lists tens of thousands of clones, about 94% seen once, with 3% to 4% in the top ten. The sequences come from CD8+ T cells from peripheral blood mononuclear cells, collected after pregnancy. Every receptor here comes from a female donor with multiple sclerosis, enrolled in a pregnancy study. CDR3s include the opening cysteine and the closing phenylalanine or tryptophan. D genes are given only for firm matches. Clone size, where shown, is once, few, many, or a class for clones that have expanded.

CASSLGISGNEQFF	TGTGCCAGCAGCTTAGGAATTTCCGGCAATGAGCAGTTCTTC	NA	NA	TRBV7-8	TRBJ2-1
CASSLAASSGSSYEQYF	TGTGCCAGCAGCTTAGCGGCAAGTAGCGGGAGTTCCTACGAGCAGTACTTC	TRBD2	NA	TRBV7-9	TRBJ2-7
CASLPGQGANTEAFF	TGTGCCAGCCTTCCGGGACAGGGGGCGAACACTGAAGCTTTCTTT	TRBD1	NA	TRBV6-5	TRBJ1-1
CASSANGGARGYTF	TGTGCCAGCAGCGCCAATGGTGGGGCACGAGGCTACACCTTC	NA	NA	TRBV9	TRBJ1-2
CASSNSWGGGASYGYTF	TGTGCCAGCAGTAATTCCTGGGGGGGTGGGGCAAGCTATGGCTACACCTTC	NA	NA	TRBV27	TRBJ1-2
CASSPGKGFYNEQFF	TGTGCCAGCAGCCCCGGGAAGGGTTTCTACAATGAGCAGTTCTTC	NA	NA	TRBV7-3	TRBJ2-1
CATSSPMGDSGSPPYEQYF	TGTGCCACCAGCAGCCCAATGGGGGACAGCGGGAGCCCCCCCTACGAGCAGTACTTC	NA	NA	TRBV15	TRBJ2-7
CASSPTSGGSTGELFF	TGTGCCAGCAGCCCTACTAGCGGGGGGAGCACCGGGGAGCTGTTTTTT	TRBD2	NA	TRBV2	TRBJ2-2
CASRRPGLDRYEQFF	TGTGCCAGCAGACGACCGGGACTAGATCGCTATGAGCAGTTCTTC	TRBD2	once	TRBV2	TRBJ2-1
CASRKTGGTDTQYF	TGTGCCAGCAGAAAGACAGGGGGCACAGATACGCAGTATTTT	TRBD1	NA	TRBV13	TRBJ2-3
CASSQEAYGYTF	TGTGCCAGCTCACAAGAGGCCTATGGCTACACCTTC	NA	NA	TRBV18	TRBJ1-2
CASGLATGTANQPQHF	TGTGCTAGTGGTTTGGCCACCGGGACAGCCAATCAGCCCCAGCATTTT	TRBD1	NA	TRBV12-5	TRBJ1-5
CASSQRWEGYNEQFF	TGTGCCAGCAGTCAACGATGGGAGGGCTACAATGAGCAGTTCTTC	TRBD2	medium-sized	TRBV27	TRBJ2-1
CASSVGGVRTEAFF	TGTGCCAGCAGCGTAGGGGGGGTAAGGACTGAAGCTTTCTTT	NA	many	TRBV9	TRBJ1-1
CASSVTSASYNEQFF	TGTGCCAGCAGCGTGACTAGCGCTTCCTACAATGAGCAGTTCTTC	TRBD2	NA	TRBV9	TRBJ2-1
CASSFGGGYTF	TGCGCCAGCAGCTTCGGGGGAGGCTACACCTTC	NA	NA	TRBV5-1	TRBJ1-2
CASSVKTGTYNEQFF	TGTGCCAGCAGCGTAAAGACAGGGACCTACAATGAGCAGTTCTTC	TRBD1	NA	TRBV9	TRBJ2-1
CASSTRGVSGANVLTF	TGTGCCAGTAGTACCCGCGGGGTCTCTGGGGCCAACGTCCTGACTTTC	NA	NA	TRBV19	TRBJ2-6
CASRSGQGYSNQPQHF	TGTGCCAGCCGGTCGGGACAGGGCTATAGCAATCAGCCCCAGCATTTT	TRBD1	NA	TRBV27	TRBJ1-5
CASSLKSLTYEQYF	TGTGCCAGCTCACTCAAAAGTCTAACCTACGAGCAGTACTTC	NA	once	TRBV18	TRBJ2-7
CASSGDRGYNEQFF	TGTGCCAGCAGCGGGGACAGGGGATACAATGAGCAGTTCTTC	TRBD1	NA	TRBV9	TRBJ2-1
CASSWTTPDEQYF	TGCGCCAGCAGCTGGACTACTCCTGACGAGCAGTACTTC	NA	NA	TRBV5-1	TRBJ2-7
CASSFRSLYNEQFF	TGTGCCAGCAGTTTTCGGAGTCTCTACAATGAGCAGTTCTTC	NA	NA	TRBV28	TRBJ2-1
CASSQMNRDRAYYGYTF	TGCGCCAGCAGCCAGATGAACCGGGACAGGGCGTACTATGGCTACACCTTC	TRBD1	NA	TRBV4-3	TRBJ1-2
CASSSPVGGRNEQFF	TGTGCCAGCAGCTCCCCGGTGGGAGGGCGAAATGAGCAGTTCTTC	TRBD2	NA	TRBV7-9	TRBJ2-1
CASSHGGIRNQPQHF	TGTGCCAGCAGCCATGGGGGGATTCGCAATCAGCCCCAGCATTTT	NA	NA	TRBV27	TRBJ1-5
CATQGAGNTIYF	TGTGCCACCCAGGGGGCAGGAAACACCATATATTTT	TRBD1	once	TRBV2	TRBJ1-3
CASSLLAGLYNEQFF	TGTGCCAGCAGTTTACTCGCGGGGCTCTACAATGAGCAGTTCTTC	NA	NA	TRBV27	TRBJ2-1
CASSYYSQETQYF	TGTGCCAGCAGTTATTACAGCCAAGAGACCCAGTACTTC	NA	NA	TRBV6-5	TRBJ2-5
CASSPYRRVYNEQFF	TGTGCCAGCAGCCCCTACCGGAGAGTCTACAATGAGCAGTTCTTC	NA	NA	TRBV9	TRBJ2-1
CASSVPRAPEQFF	TGTGCCAGCAGCGTACCGCGGGCCCCCGAGCAGTTCTTC	NA	NA	TRBV4-2	TRBJ2-1
CASSSTGNEQFF	TGTGCCAGCAGCTCGACTGGGAATGAGCAGTTCTTC	NA	NA	TRBV5-4	TRBJ2-1
CASSLVGAEEKLFF	TGCGCCAGCAGCTTGGTGGGGGCCGAAGAAAAACTGTTTTTT	NA	NA	TRBV5-1	TRBJ1-4
CASSQSPVGGWPQHF	TGCGCCAGCAGCCAATCACCGGTAGGGGGCTGGCCCCAGCATTTT	TRBD1	NA	TRBV4-3	TRBJ1-5
CASSLNRQGQYGYTF	TGTGCCAGCAGCTTGAACAGACAGGGCCAGTATGGCTACACCTTC	TRBD1	NA	TRBV5-5	TRBJ1-2
CASSFTGTSADEQFF	TGCGCCAGCAGCTTTACCGGGACTAGCGCGGATGAGCAGTTCTTC	TRBD2	NA	TRBV5-1	TRBJ2-1
CALGRVRTEAFF	TGTGCCCTCGGTCGAGTCCGCACTGAAGCTTTCTTT	NA	NA	TRBV30	TRBJ1-1
CATSRGVTGGDNEQFF	TGTGCCACCAGCAGAGGGGTAACGGGAGGAGACAATGAGCAGTTCTTC	TRBD2	once	TRBV15	TRBJ2-1
CASSLRTSGWYEQYF	TGTGCCAGCAGTCTTCGGACTAGCGGGTGGTACGAGCAGTACTTC	TRBD2	once	TRBV28	TRBJ2-7
CASSQGRNQPFSYEQYF	TGCGCCAGCAGCCAAGGCAGGAACCAGCCTTTCTCCTACGAGCAGTACTTC	NA	NA	TRBV4-1	TRBJ2-7
CASRVSRDSPSYEQYF	TGTGCCAGCAGAGTGTCCCGGGACAGCCCCTCCTACGAGCAGTACTTC	TRBD1	NA	TRBV2	TRBJ2-7
CASSEGQASTDTQYF	TGTGCCAGCAGCGAGGGACAGGCTAGCACAGATACGCAGTATTTT	TRBD1	NA	TRBV6-4	TRBJ2-3
CASSLAGGRKEQYF	TGTGCCAGCAGCTTAGCCGGGGGGCGGAAAGAGCAGTACTTC	NA	NA	TRBV7-6	TRBJ2-7
CASSLLGGGNEAFF	TGTGCCAGCAGCTTATTGGGGGGTGGTAATGAAGCTTTCTTT	NA	NA	TRBV7-3	TRBJ1-1
CASSQDGILTNEKLFF	TGTGCCAGCAGCCAAGACGGGATCCTAACTAATGAAAAACTGTTTTTT	NA	NA	TRBV14	TRBJ1-4
CASSYYPLEKLFF	TGTGCCAGCAGTTACTATCCCCTGGAAAAACTGTTTTTT	NA	NA	TRBV6-6	TRBJ1-4
CASSLVAGSLFQETQYF	TGTGCCAGCAGCTTAGTGGCAGGAAGCCTCTTCCAAGAGACCCAGTACTTC	NA	NA	TRBV7-9	TRBJ2-5
CASSIGAHNEQFF	TGTGCCAGCAGCATAGGGGCTCACAATGAGCAGTTCTTC	NA	once	TRBV7-7	TRBJ2-1
CARRDLANTEAFF	TGTGCCAGGCGGGACTTGGCGAACACTGAAGCTTTCTTT	NA	few	TRBV2	TRBJ1-1
CASSLELGHEQFF	TGTGCCAGTAGCCTGGAACTGGGCCATGAGCAGTTCTTC	NA	NA	TRBV19	TRBJ2-1
CASSRGFSSSYNEQFF	TGTGCCAGCAGTCGAGGATTCAGTAGTTCCTACAATGAGCAGTTCTTC	NA	NA	TRBV27	TRBJ2-1